The present TCR beta chain was sequenced within a study of OX40 agonist ivuxolimab in advanced cancers. Some clones are missing from TCRdb's copy, which holds only in-frame ones; the method was immunoSEQ multiplex PCR. The table lists tens of thousands of clones, 80% to 90% of them singletons. The CDR3 is 12 residues long. Germline CDR1 reads SGHTA; CDR2 reads FQGNSA. V lost 5 bases and J 9 bases, leaving 11 bases between the germline ends. This clone was seen once. The receptor was isolated from an adult with an advanced solid tumor such as melanoma, head and neck, liver or kidney cancer. The sample in question was CD4+ or CD8+ T cells sorted from blood, obtained in a trial of the OX40 agonist ivuxolimab. The chain has TRBV7-2 and TRBJ2-1; D unresolved. In DNA form, the CDR3 reads TGTGCCAGCAGCCGCCCTGGCGGTGAGCAGTTCTTC. Translating gives CASSRPGGEQFF.